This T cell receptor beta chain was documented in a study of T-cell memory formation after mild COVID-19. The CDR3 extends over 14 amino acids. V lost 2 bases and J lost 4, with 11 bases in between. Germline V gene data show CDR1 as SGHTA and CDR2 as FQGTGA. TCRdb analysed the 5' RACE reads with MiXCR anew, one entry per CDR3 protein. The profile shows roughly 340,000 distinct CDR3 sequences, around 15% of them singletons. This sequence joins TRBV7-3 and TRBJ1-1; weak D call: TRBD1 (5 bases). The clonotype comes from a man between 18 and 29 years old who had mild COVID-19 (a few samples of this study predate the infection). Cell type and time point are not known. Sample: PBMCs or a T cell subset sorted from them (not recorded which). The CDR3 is CASSLSGTATEAFF. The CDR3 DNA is TGTGCCAGCAGCTTATCCGGGACGGCCACTGAAGCTTTCTTT.